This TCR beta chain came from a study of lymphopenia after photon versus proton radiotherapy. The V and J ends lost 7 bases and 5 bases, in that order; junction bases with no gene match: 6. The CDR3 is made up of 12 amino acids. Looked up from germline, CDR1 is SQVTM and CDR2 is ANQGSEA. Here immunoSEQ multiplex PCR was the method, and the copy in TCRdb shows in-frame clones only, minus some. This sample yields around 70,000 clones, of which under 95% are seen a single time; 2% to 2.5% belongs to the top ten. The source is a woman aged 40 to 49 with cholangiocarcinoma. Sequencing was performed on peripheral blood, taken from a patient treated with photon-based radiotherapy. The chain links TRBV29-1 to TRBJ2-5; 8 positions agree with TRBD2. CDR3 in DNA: TGCAGCGCAACTCGGGGGGGCGAGACCCAGTACTTC. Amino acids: CSATRGGETQYF.